Each of the 9 T cell receptor beta chains below was sequenced from the same sample in a study of blood T cells in healthy people across ages. The use of a sample-barcoded 5' primer and a J-beta primer mix characterized a second PCR of roughly 7 to 11 cycles. TCRdb redid the calling of the 5' RACE reads with MiXCR, one entry per CDR3 protein. The sample carries approximately 780,000 distinct CDR3 sequences, around a quarter recorded once. The same sample was also used in a study of T cells of mothers and their children.

The material sequenced was blood. The origin of the receptors is a boy aged 5 to 17 in good health.

The sample holds a few counts of this clonotype. The chain carries TRBV20-1 and TRBJ2-5; D perhaps matches TRBD2 (5 bases). The V gene's germline CDR1 is DFQATT and CDR2 SNEGSKA (reference sequence). V was clipped by 2 bases and J by 5 bases, with 12 bases between them. This CDR3 contains 13 residues. DNA for the CDR3: TGCAGTGCTAGACCTAGCATGGTGGAGACCCAGTACTTC. Protein sequence: CSARPSMVETQYF.

The rearrangement joins TRBV28 to TRBJ2-5; 9 bases match TRBD2. The J call may be in error: the DNA end matches TRBJ2-1 better. CDR1 is MDHEN and CDR2 is SYDVKM in the germline V gene. The CDR3 covers 17 residues. As DNA, the CDR3 is TGTGCCAGCAGCCGCCTCCACTGGCGGGGGGGCAACAATGAGCAGTTCTTC. It codes for CASSRLHWRGGNNEQFF.

This rearrangement joins TRBV20-1 to TRBJ1-5; perhaps TRBD1 as D (5 bases). The CDR3 totals 15 residues. V lost 3 bases to trimming and J lost 0 bases, with 12 bases between them. Germline loops: CDR1 DFQATT, CDR2 SNEGSKA (reference sequence). CDR3 DNA sequence: TGCAGTGCTAGCCCCTCAGGGACTAGCAATCAGCCCCAGCATTTT. Protein sequence: CSASPSGTSNQPQHF.

V and J are TRBV7-9 and TRBJ2-7; 7 bases match TRBD1. J gave up 7 bases and V 6 bases, and 6 bases lay outside the gene matches. Germline-derived CDR1 and CDR2 are SEHNR and FQNEAQ (reference sequence). The CDR3 extends over 12 amino acids. CDR3: CASSRQGGEQYF. Here the CDR3 DNA reads TGTGCCAGCAGTCGACAGGGTGGGGAGCAGTACTTC. Supplemented by reference TRBV7-9 and TRBJ2-7, the full variable domain reads DTGVSQNPRHKITKRGQNVTFRCDPISEHNRLYWYRQTLGQGPEFLTYFQNEAQLEKSRLLSDRFSAERPKGSFSTLEIQRTEQGDSAMYLCASSRQGGEQYFGPGTRLTVT.

The chain is built from TRBV20-1 and TRBJ2-7; D might be TRBD2 (5 bases). Germline CDR1 DFQATT, CDR2 SNEGSKA (reference sequence). V lost 5 bases and J lost 2, with 13 bases in between. The CDR3 is 13 residues long. Here the CDR3 reads CSAETREPYEQYF. CDR3 nucleotide sequence: TGCAGTGCTGAAACAAGGGAGCCCTACGAGCAGTACTTC.

Only a few counts were recorded for this clonotype. The gene calls are TRBV7-9 and TRBJ1-3; D is perhaps TRBD1 (6 bases). Germline V gives CDR1 SEHNR, CDR2 FQNEAQ (reference sequence). The length of the CDR3 is 15 residues. Trimming removed 3 bases at V and 9 bases at J, with 18 bases between. For the CDR3, the DNA is TGTGCCAGCAGCTTTCCCGGGACAAGTTTGGTCACCATATATTTT. Its protein product is CASSFPGTSLVTIYF.

In this sample, this clonotype turned up many times. V is TRBV24-1 and J is TRBJ2-3; 7 bases are shared with TRBD1. The CDR3 loop spans 13 amino acids. The junction had 9 bases not matched to a gene; V was cut back by 12 bases and J by 4 bases. Germline V gene lookup returns CDR1 KGHDR and CDR2 SFDVKD. The DNA of the CDR3 is TGTGCCCCCAAGAGGGGGCGTGCAGATACGCAGTATTTT. This sequence encodes CAPKRGRADTQYF.

This clonotype was found a few times. The chain links TRBV20-1 to TRBJ2-5; 9 bases match TRBD1. CDR3 length equals 13 residues. CDR1 and CDR2 from the germline V gene are DFQATT and SNEGSKA (reference sequence). V dropped 5 bases and J dropped 5; count of bases not matched to a gene: 6. The CDR3 DNA reads as TGCAGTGCTGAACAGGGGGCGGGCGAGACCCAGTACTTC. Protein product: CSAEQGAGETQYF.

The V and J genes are TRBV6-5 and TRBJ2-3, with D perhaps matching TRBD1 or TRBD2 (5 bases each). The CDR3 has 12 residues. V lost 8 bases to trimming and J lost 4 bases, with 10 bases between them. Germline CDR1 and CDR2: MNHEY and SVGAGI. Here the CDR3 reads CASGKGPDTQYF. The CDR3 DNA reads TGTGCCAGCGGAAAGGGACCAGATACGCAGTATTTT.